Presented here are 25 T cell receptor beta chains from one specimen sequenced in a study of Tregs in tolerant kidney transplant recipients. Libraries were prepared by immunoSEQ multiplex PCR; TCRdb keeps only in-frame clonotypes and omits some of them. The sample holds around 50,000 clones, about 83% seen once. Sequenced input: CD4+ T cells from blood. The receptors stem from a human donor in good health.

This CDR3 is CASGRLEGYGYTF. The CDR3 DNA reads TGTGCCAGTGGTCGACTAGAGGGCTATGGCTACACCTTC. The chain is built from TRBV6-5 and TRBJ1-2; no definite D call. The CDR3 covers 13 residues. Germline assignment: CDR1 MNHEY and CDR2 SVGAGI. Trimming stripped 9 bases from V and 4 bases from J, with 15 bases between.

The J gene is TRBJ2-7, the V gene TRBV6-5; TRBD1 matches at 7 bases. CDR3 length: 15 amino acids. Germline values: CDR1 MNHEY, CDR2 SVGAGI. J gave up 0 bases and V 2 bases, and 4 bases lay outside the gene matches. The chain's CDR3 is CASSYHRDSSYEQYF. The CDR3 DNA reads as TGTGCCAGCAGTTACCATCGGGACAGCTCCTACGAGCAGTACTTC.

J is TRBJ2-3 and V is TRBV11-2; 7 bases match TRBD2. V trimming: 0 bases; J trimming: 0 bases; junction bases outside the gene matches: 3. CDR3 length: 16 amino acids. Germline V gene data show CDR1 as SGHAT and CDR2 as FQNNGV. This CDR3 is CASSLERGTSTDTQYF. DNA of the CDR3: TGTGCCAGCAGCTTAGAGCGGGGGACTAGCACAGATACGCAGTATTTT.

This sequence joins TRBV27 and TRBJ2-7; D perhaps matches TRBD2 (6 bases). The CDR3 runs to 12 residues. Per germline, CDR1 MNHEY and CDR2 SMNVEV (reference sequence). Trimming shortened V by 5 bases and J by 2 bases, and 7 bases separated the two germline ends. CDR3 DNA: TGTGCCAGCAGTGGAGGGGCCTACGAGCAGTACTTC. Residues: CASSGGAYEQYF.

The chain couples TRBV4-1 to TRBJ2-7, with 9 bases matching TRBD2. After removal of 4 bases from V and 2 bases from J, the junction contained 9 bases not matched to a gene. Germline V lookup: CDR1 MGHRA, CDR2 YSYEKL. The CDR3 contains 16 residues. The CDR3 here is CASSPGSGRSPYEQYF. DNA of the CDR3: TGCGCCAGCAGCCCCGGAAGCGGGAGGTCCCCCTACGAGCAGTACTTC.

This chain joins TRBV5-1 and TRBJ2-3; the match to TRBD2 covers 8 bases. The V and J ends lost 0 bases and 5 bases, in that order; junction bases with no gene match: 5. Germline V gives CDR1 SGHRS, CDR2 YFSETQ. The CDR3 spans 15 residues. In DNA form, the CDR3 reads TGCGCCAGCAGCTTGGCTGCGGGGGGACAAGATACGCAGTATTTT. Translating it yields CASSLAAGGQDTQYF. Full variable domain (remainder filled in from reference TRBV5-1 and TRBJ2-3): KAGVTQTPRYLIKTRGQQVTLSCSPISGHRSVSWYQQTPGQGLQFLFEYFSETQRNKGNFPGRFSGRQFSNSRSEMNVSTLELGDSALYLCASSLAAGGQDTQYFGPGTRLTVL.

V usage is TRBV11-3 and J usage is TRBJ2-2; D is perhaps TRBD1 (6 bases). The CDR3 is 16 amino acids. In germline, CDR1 is SGHNT, CDR2 YENEEA. The V end lost 2 bases, the J end lost 4 bases, and 14 bases lay between the germline ends. The CDR3 loop reads CASSLNSDSPTGELFF. CDR3 nucleotides: TGTGCCAGCAGCTTAAATTCGGACAGTCCCACCGGGGAGCTGTTTTTT.

This rearrangement joins TRBV5-5 to TRBJ2-3; 9 positions match TRBD2. The V gene end was trimmed by 0 bases and the J gene end by 2 bases; junction bases not matched to a gene: 1. From germline, CDR1 is SGHKS and CDR2 YYEKEE (reference sequence). The CDR3 totals 15 residues. The CDR3 region has the DNA TGTGCCAGCAGCTTGGGACTAGCGGCCACAGATACGCAGTATTTT. It yields the protein CASSLGLAATDTQYF.

This rearrangement joins TRBV29-1 to TRBJ2-1; 10 nucleotides agree with TRBD1. From germline, CDR1 is SQVTM and CDR2 ANQGSEA. The CDR3 sequence is 14 residues long. The J segment lost 8 bases and the V segment lost 3 bases, leaving 7 bases of the junction unmatched. The CDR3 nucleotides read TGCAGCGTTGACCCGGACAGGGGGTTCGATGAGCAGTTCTTC. Translated, it gives CSVDPDRGFDEQFF.

This clone was seen more than once but under ten times. The chain recombines TRBV6-1 with TRBJ2-3; 8 nucleotides align to TRBD2. The CDR3 is 15 residues long. The germline gives CDR1 MNHNS, CDR2 SASEGT. V trimming: 3 bases; J trimming: 1 base; junction bases outside the gene matches: 3. The CDR3 DNA reads TGTGCCAGCAGTGACCAGCGGGGGCGCACAGATACGCAGTATTTT. This codes for CASSDQRGRTDTQYF.

The V and J genes are TRBV7-9 and TRBJ1-4, with no clear D. Trimming removed 1 base from V and 7 bases from J, with 7 bases in between. In germline, CDR1 is SEHNR, CDR2 FQNEAQ (reference sequence). The CDR3 totals 13 residues. CDR3 DNA sequence: TGTGCCAGCAGCTTAGGCAGCAGTGAAAAACTGTTTTTT. Translation gives CASSLGSSEKLFF.

The V and J genes are TRBV6-5 and TRBJ2-7, with 11 bases that match TRBD1. This CDR3 contains 15 residues. Germline CDR1 reads MNHEY; CDR2 reads SVGAGI. J lost 6 bases, V lost 6 bases, and 10 bases had no gene match. CDR3 DNA sequence: TGTGCCAGCAGCCGTAGCCTAGGGACAGGGGGCGAGCAGTACTTC. It is translated as CASSRSLGTGGEQYF.

V is TRBV27 and J is TRBJ1-1; the D is unclear. CDR3 length equals 15 residues. Germline CDR1 MNHEY, CDR2 SMNVEV (reference sequence). Trimming removed 2 bases from V and 5 bases from J, with 15 bases in between. CDR3 protein: CASSLREAVLTEAFF. DNA for the CDR3: TGTGCCAGCAGTTTACGGGAGGCGGTATTAACTGAAGCTTTCTTT.

The chain is built from TRBV4-1 and TRBJ2-4, with no clear D. Per the germline V gene, CDR1 is MGHRA and CDR2 is YSYEKL. This CDR3 is 17 amino acids long. The V end lost 3 bases, the J end lost 0 bases, and 15 bases lay between the germline ends. The CDR3 loop reads CASSQSNIPLAKNIQYF. CDR3 nucleotide sequence: TGCGCCAGCAGCCAGTCGAACATCCCTCTAGCCAAAAACATTCAGTACTTC.

The chain is built from TRBV5-4 and TRBJ2-7, with D perhaps assigned TRBD1 or TRBD2 (5 bases each). The CDR3 consists of 14 residues. Trimming took 2 bases from V and 4 from J, leaving 13 bases between them. Germline assignment: CDR1 SGHNT and CDR2 YYREEE (reference sequence). CDR3 DNA sequence: TGTGCCAGCAGCTTTAAGCAGGGACGGTACGAGCAGTACTTC. This encodes CASSFKQGRYEQYF.

The rearrangement uses TRBV20-1 and TRBJ2-2; D uncertain. CDR1 DFQATT and CDR2 SNEGSKA come from the germline V gene (reference sequence). The CDR3 runs to 11 residues. V was shortened by 6 bases and J by 7 bases, with 9 bases between the two germline ends. The CDR3 protein is CSALMDGELFF. CDR3 bases: TGCAGTGCCCTGATGGACGGGGAGCTGTTTTTT.

The chain has TRBV6-6 and TRBJ1-1; D unresolved. V was pared by 6 bases and J by 4 bases, with 12 bases between. This CDR3 region has 13 residues. Germline V gene data show CDR1 as MNHNY and CDR2 as SVGAGI (reference sequence). The CDR3 sequence is CASSVQESTEAFF. The CDR3 DNA sequence: TGTGCCAGCAGCGTCCAGGAATCCACTGAAGCTTTCTTT.

As regards this clone: Within the sample, other DNA sequences also encode this same CDR3. The CDR3 protein is CASSFDRQETQYF. CDR3 DNA: TGTGCCAGCAGCTTCGACAGGCAAGAGACCCAGTACTTC. The chain is built from TRBV7-2 and TRBJ2-5, with a tentative D call TRBD1 (6 bases). Trimming stripped 3 bases from V and 2 bases from J, with 7 bases between. CDR3 length: 13 amino acids. The germline V gene encodes CDR1 SGHTA and CDR2 FQGNSA. Complete variable domain (other parts from reference TRBV7-2 and TRBJ2-5): GAGVSQSPSNKVTEKGKDVELRCDPISGHTALYWYRQSLGQGLEFLIYFQGNSAPDKSGLPSDRFSAERTGGSVSTLTIQRTQQEDSAVYLCASSFDRQETQYFGPGTRLLVL.

The J gene is TRBJ2-7, the V gene TRBV19; 12 bases line up with TRBD2. The CDR3 sequence is 14 residues long. The V gene end was trimmed by 6 bases and the J gene end by 4 bases; junction bases not matched to a gene: 4. Germline V CDR1 and CDR2: LNHDA, SQIVND (reference sequence). This CDR3 reads CASRMTSGSYEQYF. The CDR3 coding sequence is TGTGCCAGTAGGATGACTAGCGGGAGTTACGAGCAGTACTTC.

The chain combines TRBV7-9 with TRBJ2-2, with D perhaps TRBD1 (5 bases). Between the trimmed V and J ends, which lost 6 bases and 8 bases, there was a span of 10 bases. The CDR3 is made up of 12 amino acids. From germline, CDR1 is SEHNR and CDR2 FQNEAQ (reference sequence). CDR3 sequence: CASSLGDGELFF. DNA for the CDR3: TGTGCCAGCAGTCTAGGGGATGGGGAGCTGTTTTTT. Together with reference TRBV7-9 and TRBJ2-2, the CDR3 gives the full variable domain: DTGVSQNPRHKITKRGQNVTFRCDPISEHNRLYWYRQTLGQGPEFLTYFQNEAQLEKSRLLSDRFSAERPKGSFSTLEIQRTEQGDSAMYLCASSLGDGELFFGEGSRLTVL.

This chain links TRBV7-9 with TRBJ1-4; D may be TRBD1 (5 bases). The CDR3 extends over 16 amino acids. CDR1 SEHNR and CDR2 FQNEAQ come from the germline V gene (reference sequence). Trimming cost V 3 bases and J 8 bases, with 19 bases left between them. CDR3 DNA: TGTGCCAGCAGCTTGAGGTTTGGGACGGTGCAGGAAAAACTGTTTTTT. This encodes CASSLRFGTVQEKLFF.

The count of this clone is one. This chain connects TRBV10-2 to TRBJ2-2, with 12 bases lining up with TRBD2. There are 14 residues in the CDR3. Trimming took 7 bases from V and 6 from J; bases not matched to a gene: 3. Germline-derived CDR1 and CDR2 are WSHSY and SAAADI. Written as DNA, the CDR3 is TGCGCCAGCATTAGGACTAGCGGGGCCGGGGAGCTGTTTTTT. Amino acids: CASIRTSGAGELFF.

The chain couples TRBV6-5 to TRBJ1-2; a weak D match, TRBD1 (6 bases). V dropped 5 bases and J dropped 7 bases, with 8 bases sitting between them. CDR1 is MNHEY and CDR2 is SVGAGI in the germline V gene. The CDR3 spans 11 residues. The CDR3 here is CASSDRRGYTF. The CDR3 DNA sequence: TGTGCCAGCAGTGACAGGCGTGGCTACACCTTC.

This chain joins TRBV7-7 and TRBJ2-3; 8 nucleotides line up with TRBD1. The germline V gene encodes CDR1 SSHAT and CDR2 FNYEAQ (reference sequence). V lost 4 bases and J lost 11; bases outside the gene matches: 5. The CDR3 has 12 amino acids. CDR3 in DNA: TGTGCCAGCAGCTCGAGACAGGGGAGGCAGTATTTT. This codes for CASSSRQGRQYF. Filled out from reference TRBV7-7 and TRBJ2-3, the complete variable domain reads GAGVSQSPRYKVTKRGQDVTLRCDPISSHATLYWYQQALGQGPEFLTYFNYEAQPDKSGLPSDRFSAERPEGSISTLTIQRTEQRDSAMYRCASSSRQGRQYFGPGTRLTVL.

The chain couples TRBV4-1 to TRBJ2-3; no definite D call. CDR1 is MGHRA, CDR2 YSYEKL, per germline. The CDR3 length is 15 residues. Trimming took off 1 base at V and 2 bases at J, with 10 bases between the two ends. CDR3 protein: CASSQGWTITDTQYF. CDR3 coding DNA: TGCGCCAGCAGCCAAGGTTGGACGATCACAGATACGCAGTATTTT.